The T cell receptor beta chain under discussion was sequenced for a study of T cell changes during pregnancy in multiple sclerosis. Clones were sequenced by immunoSEQ multiplex PCR, and TCRdb holds only the in-frame ones, with some missing. The sample gives some 60,000 clones, more than 85% of which show up once; about 0.4% is in the top ten. V was trimmed by 4 bases and J by 9 bases, leaving 17 bases between them. CDR3 size: 14 residues. Germline V lookup: CDR1 SGHNT, CDR2 YYREEE (reference sequence). The rearrangement joins TRBV5-4 to TRBJ2-4, with D possibly matching TRBD1 (6 bases). The sample was CD4+ T cells from peripheral blood mononuclear cells, taken in the third trimester of pregnancy. The TCR originated in a female donor with multiple sclerosis, enrolled in a pregnancy study. This CDR3 reads CASSVNRVVRIQYF. The CDR3 DNA sequence: TGTGCCAGCAGCGTAAACAGGGTTGTCCGCATTCAGTACTTC.